Detailed here is one T cell receptor (beta chain). This clone's antigen is unknown. No base qualities exist here, and no much larger clone lies one base off it. The entry originates in a study of shared clonotypes between healthy human individuals (dated by TCRdb to 2018 to 2021). Concerning the study at large: A few men and a couple of women, aged 18 to 49 years, made up the cohort. For each donor, three plates each were used for CD4 naive and CD4 memory, two plates were used for CD8 naive, and one plate was used for CD8 memory. To estimate repertoire size and how much clonotypes are shared between individuals, the study performed deep sequencing of blood TCR repertoires from roughly five healthy adults. To increase sequencing depth and limit assay-specific biases, TCR repertoire library preparation and sequencing were carried out by different laboratories using diverse techniques. Between about 0.94 and 10 billion PBMCs per donor were obtained by leukapheresis.

Healthy HIV-negative adults with no recently reported acute infections or vaccinations were included as donors. Every donor was a Caucasian adult residing in Nashville, Tennessee, USA. CD4+ T cells were enriched by magnetic negative selection; naive cells were then positively selected on CD45RA, and the negative fraction formed the memory subset. Blood was obtained by leukapheresis, after which PBMCs were separated by Ficoll-Histopaque density gradient centrifugation and cryopreserved in liquid nitrogen vapor phase. Purity and quantity of every magnetically sorted T cell population were checked by analytical flow cytometry. Genomic DNA was isolated from each sorted fraction and quantified by UV absorbance on a Nanodrop 2000c. The CDR3 goes from the cysteine to the phenylalanine over 11 residues. The entry retains the CDR3 DNA only, 33 bases that are in frame from base 1. V is pared back by 8 bases and J by 2 bases, with 9 bases lying between the germline termini. The germline V gene (reference sequence) provides CDR1 DFQATT and CDR2 SNEGSKA.

TCR CDR3 regions were amplified from genomic DNA by multiplex PCR using the deep immunoSEQ assay. For each cell subset, the extracted genomic DNA was distributed evenly across all wells of several immunoSEQ 96-well plates, and each plate served as one replicate. For sorted subsets, roughly 190 ng of genomic DNA, equivalent to around 31,000 T cell genomes, went into each replicate PCR. The purified libraries were quantified using a Qubit 3.0 fluorometer, sized with a Bioanalyzer 2100, and then quantified again using the KAPA Library Quantification kit. Every immunoSEQ 96-well plate was sequenced on a separate single-read 150-cycle Illumina NextSeq 550 flow cell. In the original analysis: Because only junctional sequences without quality scores were contained in the immunoSEQ output, filtering matching that applied to full-length reads could not be performed. Sequences were annotated with PyIR, a Python wrapper for IgBLAST v1.9, and V/J genes and CDR3 were assigned using IMGT germline references. Any read was removed if the V/J assignment was weak (E-value above 1e-6), the CDR3 was missing, or the read contained stop codons, out-of-frame junctions, or ambiguous translated residues. V3J clonotypes were defined by identical inferred V gene, J gene, and CDR3 amino acid sequence. Percentage overlap between repertoires was calculated by dividing the number of shared unique clonotypes by the size of the smaller repertoire. Repertoire richness was assessed with RTK rarefaction, the Chao1 estimator, and Recon v2.1 estimates of unobserved clonotypes. For all TCRbeta clonotypes obtained by the gDNA method from four donors, generation probabilities were computed with OLGA. The table comes from immuneACCESS by way of TCRdb, which keeps in-frame sequences with V and J called. Part of the clones is missing from these tables; in studies checked, under half for an unresolved V gene and the rest for unknown reasons. V and J calls plus clone size are reproduced from that table; the DNA served to infer D and trimming. This sample has millions of clones in its table, and roughly 95% of those were observed once. The top ten constitute 0.13% of the sample.

Broad study findings and their caveats: When a few donors were compared, the shared fraction of clonotypes was about 5.4% for naive CD4, about 4% for naive CD8, more than 2% for memory CD4, and approximately 0.4% for memory CD8. Only blood was sampled, and tissue TCR repertoires likely differ from those in blood. Based on pairwise subsampling, the degree of clonotype sharing among donors was expected to be affected by sequencing depth. Estimated clonotype richness was generally larger for naive than for memory subsets. Clonotypes shared by all four sorted-subset donors showed higher generation probabilities than non-shared clonotypes. Incomplete sequencing was indicated by rarefaction of sorted-subset datasets, despite the large sequencing depth. Because the study included a small number of donors, the genetic and exposure-history diversity represented was limited.

The sequenced sample was naive CD4+ T cells sorted from blood. The meaning of the sample's cell subset or site label: CD45RA+ positively selected. This TCR came from a man aged 18-30 years in good health. Recombination joined TRBV20-1 with TRBJ1-2; the D gene identity is not certain. The CDR3 loop reads CSPGWNYGYTF. Here is the DNA: TGCAGTCCGGGTTGGAACTATGGCTACACCTTC.